The 30 T cell receptor beta chains in this list originate from one sample, sequenced in a study of cytomegalovirus exposure and HLA in healthy donors. Only in-frame clones appear in the TCRdb table, and some are missing; sequencing was by immunoSEQ multiplex PCR. The table lists about 360,000 clones, roughly 90% of them singletons. The sequencing sample was made of PBMCs. These receptor sequences come from a woman between 18 and 29 years old in good health and CMV-seronegative.

The chain joins TRBV6-4 to TRBJ1-6; the D is unclear. Germline CDR1 reads MRHNA; CDR2 reads SNTAGT. V lost 0 bases to trimming and J lost 7 bases, with 4 bases between them. The CDR3 extends over 13 amino acids. Here the CDR3 DNA reads TGTGCCAGCAGTGACTCCGGGAATTCACCCCTCCACTTT. It codes for CASSDSGNSPLHF.

The chain employs TRBV4-2 and TRBJ2-1; 7 nucleotides line up with TRBD2. V lost 0 bases to trimming and J lost 2 bases; unmatched junction nucleotides: 10. CDR1 and CDR2 from the germline V gene are LGHNA and YNFKEQ. The CDR3 consists of 18 residues. The CDR3 coding sequence is TGTGCCAGCAGCCAAGAGCTCGGTGGCGGGGGTGCCTACAATGAGCAGTTCTTC. This sequence encodes CASSQELGGGGAYNEQFF.

The chain recombines TRBV30 with TRBJ1-5; 9 positions match TRBD1. Germline V gene sequence: CDR1 GTSNPN, CDR2 SVGIG (reference sequence). The CDR3 has 13 residues. The junction had 4 bases not matched to a gene; V was cut back by 5 bases and J by 5 bases. CDR3 amino acids: CAWGTGRDQPQHF. CDR3 coding DNA: TGTGCCTGGGGGACAGGGAGAGATCAGCCCCAGCATTTT.

The V call is TRBV2, the J call TRBJ2-3; no clear D. This CDR3 is built from 12 residues. Germline lookup yields CDR1 SNHLY and CDR2 FYNNEI. V was trimmed by 6 bases and J by 8 bases, leaving 12 bases between them. CDR3 in DNA: TGTGCCAGCAGCCCGGGTATAGGTACGCAGTATTTT. It is translated as CASSPGIGTQYF. The variable domain in full, with the rest retrieved from reference TRBV2 and TRBJ2-3, is EPEVTQTPSHQVTQMGQEVILRCVPISNHLYFYWYRQILGQKVEFLVSFYNNEISEKSEIFDDQFSVERPDGSNFTLKIRSTKLEDSAMYFCASSPGIGTQYFGPGTRLTVL.

The rearrangement joins TRBV19 to TRBJ2-7, with D unclear. V was pared by 6 bases and J by 2 bases, with 8 bases between. Per the germline V gene, CDR1 is LNHDA and CDR2 is SQIVND (reference sequence). CDR3 size: 12 residues. The CDR3 spells CASSNLPYEQYF. Here the CDR3 DNA reads TGTGCCAGTAGCAACCTACCCTACGAGCAGTACTTC.

The rearrangement links TRBV29-1 to TRBJ2-1; 9 bases fit TRBD2. Germline CDR1 SQVTM, CDR2 ANQGSEA. The length of the CDR3 is 14 residues. V lost 3 bases and J lost 10; bases outside the gene matches: 10. The CDR3 sequence: CSVEVLAGVWEQFF. The CDR3 nucleotides read TGCAGCGTTGAGGTTTTAGCGGGAGTTTGGGAGCAGTTCTTC.

The chain carries TRBV7-6 and TRBJ2-1; 8 bases align to TRBD2. Germline V gives CDR1 SGHVS, CDR2 FNYEAQ. The CDR3 is 13 amino acids. V was clipped by 5 bases and J by 7 bases; unmatched bases: 4. The CDR3 DNA reads TGTGCCAGCAGCCAGCGGGAGTGGAATGAGCAGTTCTTC. Amino acid sequence: CASSQREWNEQFF.

This clone has only a few counts. The chain has TRBV9 and TRBJ2-2, with 7 bases lining up with TRBD1. The trim removed 1 base at V and 6 bases at J, leaving 6 bases unmatched. This CDR3 is 15 amino acids long. Germline lookup yields CDR1 SGDLS and CDR2 YYNGEE. The CDR3 region is CASSVRTGGAGELFF. CDR3 bases: TGTGCCAGCAGCGTAAGGACAGGAGGTGCCGGGGAGCTGTTTTTT.

This chain joins TRBV27 and TRBJ2-7; the D gene is possibly TRBD2 (6 bases). The germline V gene encodes CDR1 MNHEY and CDR2 SMNVEV (reference sequence). V gave up 6 bases and J gave up 1 base, with 16 bases separating them. This CDR3 is 15 amino acids long. Here the CDR3 DNA reads TGTGCCAGCAGCGGCACGGGGGATGGGTCCTACGAGCAGTACTTC. Its protein is CASSGTGDGSYEQYF.

The J gene is TRBJ1-6, the V gene TRBV6-1; maybe TRBD1 (6 bases). Germline values: CDR1 MNHNS, CDR2 SASEGT. There are 15 residues in the CDR3. Trimming shortened V by 7 bases and J by 1 base, and 11 bases separated the two germline ends. The CDR3 is CASIGRGSYNSPLHF. CDR3 nucleotides: TGTGCCAGCATCGGCAGGGGTTCCTATAATTCACCCCTCCACTTT.

Comments on this clone: A much larger clone sits a single nucleotide away, making a read error possible. The chain is built from TRBV5-4 and TRBJ2-1, with 12 bases aligning to TRBD2. V was clipped by 5 bases and J by 4 bases; unmatched bases: 4. The CDR3 loop spans 15 amino acids. Germline CDR1 reads SGHNT; CDR2 reads YYREEE (reference sequence). CDR3 in amino acids: CASSPSGRVYNEQFF. The CDR3 DNA reads TGTGCCAGCAGTCCTAGCGGGAGGGTTTACAATGAGCAGTTCTTC.

The V call is TRBV19, the J call TRBJ2-7; D perhaps matches TRBD2 (6 bases). The V end was cut by 1 base, the J end by 0 bases, with 13 bases between. Germline CDR1 reads LNHDA; CDR2 reads SQIVND (reference sequence). CDR3 length: 16 amino acids. The CDR3 nucleotides are TGTGCCAGTAGTATAGCTCCAGCGGGCGCCTCCTACGAGCAGTACTTC. As protein: CASSIAPAGASYEQYF.

The chain is built from TRBV5-4 and TRBJ2-7; D may be TRBD1 (5 bases). Trimming stripped 0 bases from V and 0 bases from J, with 25 bases between. The length of the CDR3 is 20 residues. In germline, CDR1 is SGHNT, CDR2 YYREEE (reference sequence). CDR3 coding DNA: TGTGCCAGCAGCTTGGCAGGCTTTCAGGACCCATGGGGCCGCTCCTACGAGCAGTACTTC. Translation gives CASSLAGFQDPWGRSYEQYF.

As concerns this clone: Compared with germline, one end of the junction differs, possibly owing to a read error. The same CDR3 also results from other DNA sequences found in this sample. The chain has TRBV28 and TRBJ2-3; D may be TRBD1 (5 bases). The CDR3 has 13 residues. Per the germline V gene, CDR1 is MDHEN and CDR2 is SYDVKM. The CDR3 sequence: CASSLQVTDTQYF. Here the CDR3 DNA reads TGTGCCAGCAGCCTACAGGTTACAGATACACAGTATTTT. The complete variable domain, with remaining parts taken from reference TRBV28 and TRBJ2-3, reads DVKVTQSSRYLVKRTGEKVFLECVQDMDHENMFWYRQDPGLGLRLIYFSYDVKMKEKGDIPEGYSVSREKKERFSLILESASTNQTSMYLCASSLQVTDTQYFGPGTRLTVL.

This clone was recorded a few times. This sequence joins TRBV7-6 and TRBJ1-5; perhaps TRBD1 as D (6 bases). Trimming removed 2 bases at V and 5 bases at J, with 19 bases between. Per the germline V gene, CDR1 is SGHVS and CDR2 is FNYEAQ. The CDR3 spans 17 residues. The CDR3 region is CASSLRPPTGVDQPQHF. The CDR3 nucleotides are TGTGCCAGCAGCTTAAGACCGCCGACAGGAGTCGATCAGCCCCAGCATTTT.

This chain connects TRBV7-9 to TRBJ1-2; no definite D call. This CDR3 comprises 15 residues. Germline CDR1 is SEHNR and CDR2 is FQNEAQ (reference sequence). V was clipped by 4 bases and J by 2 bases, with 14 bases between them. CDR3 loop: CASSSSPGLNYGYTF. In DNA form, the CDR3 reads TGTGCCAGCAGCTCCAGCCCAGGCCTGAACTATGGCTACACCTTC. The whole variable domain, remainder taken from reference TRBV7-9 and TRBJ1-2, is DTGVSQNPRHKITKRGQNVTFRCDPISEHNRLYWYRQTLGQGPEFLTYFQNEAQLEKSRLLSDRFSAERPKGSFSTLEIQRTEQGDSAMYLCASSSSPGLNYGYTFGSGTRLTVV.

This clone was counted a single time. This chain uses TRBV9 with TRBJ2-3; 7 nucleotides line up with TRBD1. Germline V CDR1 and CDR2: SGDLS, YYNGEE. V dropped 0 bases and J dropped 2; count of bases not matched to a gene: 12. The CDR3 contains 18 residues. CDR3 DNA sequence: TGTGCCAGCAGCGTAGCGTACGGCCCGGGACAGATCACAGATACGCAGTATTTT. Its protein is CASSVAYGPGQITDTQYF.

The rearrangement uses TRBV27 and TRBJ2-5; possibly TRBD1 for D (6 bases). The CDR3 is made up of 14 amino acids. V lost 4 bases to trimming and J lost 7 bases, with 16 bases between them. CDR1 and CDR2 from the germline V gene are MNHEY and SMNVEV (reference sequence). The CDR3: CASSSRGQGTTQYF. The CDR3 nucleotides are TGTGCCAGCAGTTCCCGTGGCCAGGGGACGACCCAGTACTTC.

This clone was observed once. The chain is built from TRBV28 and TRBJ2-1; TRBD2 is a possible D gene (5 bases). The V gene's germline CDR1 is MDHEN and CDR2 SYDVKM. This CDR3 is 15 amino acids long. Deletions cut 0 bases from V and 10 bases from J, with 16 bases between. The CDR3 reads CASSLCFATGCEQFF. The CDR3 DNA reads as TGTGCCAGCAGTTTATGCTTTGCTACGGGATGCGAGCAGTTCTTC.

V and J are TRBV4-2 and TRBJ1-2; D is ambiguous. The CDR3 contains 14 residues. The germline V gene has CDR1 LGHNA and CDR2 YNFKEQ. Between the trimmed V and J ends, which lost 1 base and 4 bases, there was a span of 10 bases. CDR3 sequence reads: CASSQGPLGYGYTF. In DNA form, the CDR3 reads TGTGCCAGCAGCCAAGGGCCCCTTGGCTATGGCTACACCTTC.

The V and J genes are TRBV19 and TRBJ2-4, with D tentatively TRBD2 (5 bases). The CDR3 is made up of 15 amino acids. CDR1 and CDR2 (germline): LNHDA, SQIVND (reference sequence). Deletions cut 5 bases from V and 6 bases from J, with 17 bases between. CDR3 loop: CASSLTAAARNIQYF. CDR3 in DNA: TGTGCCAGTAGTCTAACAGCGGCGGCCCGAAACATTCAGTACTTC.

This rearrangement joins TRBV30 to TRBJ2-7, with D tentatively TRBD1 (5 bases). This CDR3 region has 13 residues. V lost 0 bases and J lost 5, with 11 bases in between. CDR1 and CDR2 from the germline V gene are GTSNPN and SVGIG (reference sequence). The CDR3 DNA reads as TGTGCCTGGAGTGTAGGTATCAGGGACGAGCAGTACTTC. Encoded protein: CAWSVGIRDEQYF.

The CDR3 here is CATIDPPNTEAFF. The DNA of the CDR3 is TGTGCCACCATAGATCCGCCGAACACTGAAGCTTTCTTT. The V gene is TRBV2, the J gene TRBJ1-1; D is undetermined. This CDR3 has 13 residues. From germline, CDR1 is SNHLY and CDR2 FYNNEI. Trimming stripped 10 bases from V and 1 base from J, with 13 bases between.

The rearrangement links TRBV28 to TRBJ2-7; 10 positions agree with TRBD1. This CDR3 spans 14 amino acids. The junction had 4 bases not matched to a gene; V was cut back by 6 bases and J by 2 bases. Germline-derived CDR1 and CDR2 are MDHEN and SYDVKM. The CDR3 spells CASRLGQGTYEQYF. DNA of the CDR3: TGTGCCAGCAGGTTGGGACAGGGGACCTACGAGCAGTACTTC.

V and J are TRBV4-1 and TRBJ2-1; unclear D gene. Germline V gene lookup returns CDR1 MGHRA and CDR2 YSYEKL. The length of the CDR3 is 16 residues. Between the trimmed V and J ends, which lost 4 bases and 1 base, there was a span of 14 bases. The CDR3 loop is CASSPPERRSYNEQFF. Written as DNA, the CDR3 is TGCGCCAGCAGCCCCCCGGAGCGACGATCCTACAATGAGCAGTTCTTC.

This clone was counted between two and nine times. The rearrangement joins TRBV5-1 to TRBJ2-5; D remains ambiguous. Germline assignment: CDR1 SGHRS and CDR2 YFSETQ. With 4 bases removed from V and 4 bases from J, the gap between germline ends came to 11 bases. The CDR3 spans 13 residues. CDR3 coding DNA: TGCGCCAGCAGCGTGGACGGTCCAGAGACCCAGTACTTC. This sequence encodes CASSVDGPETQYF.

The CDR3 DNA is TGTGCCAGCAGGGAGACTAGCGGGGGGAGGAATGAGCAGTTCTTC. Residues: CASRETSGGRNEQFF. The chain couples TRBV2 to TRBJ2-1, with TRBD2 identical over 13 bases. Per the germline V gene, CDR1 is SNHLY and CDR2 is FYNNEI. V lost 6 bases to trimming and J lost 7 bases; unmatched junction nucleotides: 6. The CDR3 is made up of 15 amino acids.

V usage is TRBV5-1 and J usage is TRBJ2-7; 7 nucleotides align to TRBD2. Germline trimming cut 4 bases from V and 6 bases from J; bases unmatched to any gene: 10. The CDR3 contains 14 residues. Germline values: CDR1 SGHRS, CDR2 YFSETQ. The CDR3 region is CASSDTGGVGEQYF. The CDR3, as DNA: TGCGCCAGCAGCGACACTGGGGGGGTAGGCGAGCAGTACTTC.

V and J are TRBV4-1 and TRBJ2-7; TRBD2 is a possible D gene (6 bases). The CDR3 length is 13 residues. Germline assignment: CDR1 MGHRA and CDR2 YSYEKL. Trimming removed 4 bases at V and 7 bases at J, with 14 bases between. The CDR3 loop reads CASSRSGPGEQYF. Written as DNA, the CDR3 is TGCGCCAGCAGCCGTAGCGGTCCGGGAGAGCAGTACTTC.

This clone was observed a few times. The chain links TRBV18 to TRBJ1-1; TRBD1 aligns across 11 bases. The CDR3 has 15 amino acids. The germline CDR1 and CDR2 sequences are KGHSH and LQKENI. With V trimmed by 2 bases and J by 4 bases, 3 bases remained unmatched. Here the CDR3 reads CASSPRGQGGTEAFF. The DNA for the CDR3 is TGTGCCAGCTCACCAAGGGGACAGGGGGGCACTGAAGCTTTCTTT.